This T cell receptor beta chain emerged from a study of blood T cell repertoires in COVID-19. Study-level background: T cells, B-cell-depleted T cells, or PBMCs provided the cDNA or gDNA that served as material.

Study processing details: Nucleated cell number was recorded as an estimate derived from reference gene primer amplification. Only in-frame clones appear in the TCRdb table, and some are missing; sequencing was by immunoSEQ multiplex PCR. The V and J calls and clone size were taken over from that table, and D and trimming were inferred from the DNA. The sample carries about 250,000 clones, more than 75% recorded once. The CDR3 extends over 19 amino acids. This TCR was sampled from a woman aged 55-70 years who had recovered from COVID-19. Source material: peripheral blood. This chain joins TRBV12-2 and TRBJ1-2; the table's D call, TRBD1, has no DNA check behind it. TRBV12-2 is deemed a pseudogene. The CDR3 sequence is CASRPHPLGTPTGLCGYTF. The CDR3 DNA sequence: TGTGCAAGTCGCCCTCACCCCTTAGGGACACCTACCGGGCTCTGTGGCTACACCTTC.